One sample yielded the 8 T cell receptor beta chains listed below, sequenced in a study of blood T cells in healthy people across ages. With a J-beta primer mix and a sample-barcoded 5' primer, a second PCR ran about 6 to 11 cycles. TCRdb re-derived calls from the 5' RACE reads in MiXCR, one entry per CDR3 protein. The data hold over 1,500,000 distinct CDR3 sequences, with less than 50% observed a single time. The sequencing input was blood. The origin of the receptors is a woman aged 40 to 55 in good health.

This clonotype was recorded a few times. This chain joins TRBV29-1 and TRBJ2-7; tentative D call: TRBD1 (5 bases). The V end was cut by 4 bases, the J end by 2 bases, with 12 bases between. CDR3 length: 13 residues. Germline CDR1 is SQVTM and CDR2 is ANQGSEA. The CDR3 bases are TGCAGCGTTGGGGCAGGGCCTACCTACGAGCAGTACTTC. Its protein product is CSVGAGPTYEQYF.

This chain uses TRBV6-2 or TRBV6-3 with TRBJ1-2; 7 bases align to TRBD1. Per germline, CDR1 MNHEY and CDR2 SVGEGT. There are 13 residues in the CDR3. With V trimmed by 6 bases and J by 5 bases, 6 bases remained unmatched. The CDR3 region is CASRTGTAYGYTF. In DNA form, the CDR3 reads TGTGCCAGCAGAACCGGGACAGCTTATGGCTACACCTTC.

The V call is TRBV29-1, the J call TRBJ2-7; possibly TRBD1 or TRBD2 for D (6 bases each). The germline gives CDR1 SQVTM, CDR2 ANQGSEA. The V gene lost 6 bases and the J gene lost 4 bases, with 16 bases spanning the gap. CDR3 length: 13 amino acids. CDR3 nucleotide sequence: TGCAGCGTACGGCATGGAGGGGGGTACGAGCAGTACTTC. Translation gives CSVRHGGGYEQYF.

This clonotype appeared a few times. V is TRBV4-1 and J is TRBJ2-1; possibly TRBD1 for D (6 bases). In germline, CDR1 is MGHRA, CDR2 YSYEKL. The CDR3 runs to 12 residues. V was pared by 2 bases and J by 9 bases, with 8 bases between. DNA of the CDR3: TGCGCCAGCAGCCAAACAGGGAGTGAGCAGTTCTTC. Translation gives CASSQTGSEQFF.

This clonotype was seen a few times. This chain links TRBV6-5 with TRBJ1-2, with TRBD1 matching 8 bases. Germline trimming cut 4 bases from V and 4 bases from J; bases unmatched to any gene: 8. The CDR3 extends over 15 amino acids. Germline CDR1 reads MNHEY; CDR2 reads SVGAGI. CDR3 loop: CASSSDWDRLYGYTF. The CDR3 DNA is TGTGCCAGCAGTTCTGATTGGGACAGGCTCTATGGCTACACCTTC.

CDR3 sequence: CASSGAGPGANVLTF. The CDR3 DNA follows: TGTGCCAGCAGCGGTGCTGGACCTGGGGCCAACGTCCTGACTTTC. The rearrangement links TRBV11-3 to TRBJ2-6, with no clear D. Trimming took 5 bases from V and 2 from J, leaving 10 bases between them. Looked up from germline, CDR1 is SGHNT and CDR2 is YENEEA. The CDR3 contains 15 residues. The entire variable domain, with the rest obtained from reference TRBV11-3 and TRBJ2-6, is as follows: EAGVVQSPRYKIIEKKQPVAFWCNPISGHNTLYWYLQNLGQGPELLIRYENEEAVDDSQLPKDRFSAERLKGVDSTLKIQPAELGDSAVYLCASSGAGPGANVLTFGAGSRLTVL.

The chain combines TRBV15 with TRBJ2-7, with 8 bases aligning to TRBD1. J lost 1 base, V lost 2 bases, and 7 bases had no gene match. Germline values: CDR1 LNHNV, CDR2 YYDKDF (reference sequence). The CDR3 is 16 residues long. The CDR3 protein is CATSRPIGQGSYEQYF. CDR3 nucleotides: TGTGCCACCAGCAGACCTATCGGACAGGGTTCCTACGAGCAGTACTTC.

The chain recombines TRBV28 with TRBJ2-7; TRBD1 aligns across 7 bases. This CDR3 is built from 13 residues. CDR1 and CDR2 from the germline V gene are MDHEN and SYDVKM. Trimming cost V 10 bases and J 7 bases; bases outside gene matches: 13. The DNA for the CDR3 is TGTGCCACCAGACAGACAGGGAACCATGAGCAGTACTTC. Translation gives CATRQTGNHEQYF.